This T cell receptor (beta chain) comes out of a study of blood T cells in healthy people across ages. Remarks on this clonotype: Its antigen is undetermined.

Samples had at least 6.5 million PBMCs isolated from them. A minimum of 6 micrograms of total RNA was extracted per sample. Whole-study results and caveats: Unsorted PBMCs prevented conclusive naive versus antigen-experienced comparison.

Through a sample-barcoded 5' primer and a J-beta primer mix, a second PCR was run for roughly 7 to 11 cycles. Researchers report that each sample yielded at least 2.5 million CDR3-containing paired-end reads. TCRdb redid the calling of the 5' RACE reads with MiXCR, one entry per CDR3 protein. There are just over 1 million distinct CDR3 sequences in the sample; 40% to 45% occur only once, and approximately 17% lies in the top ten. The sequence was obtained from a woman aged 60-75 years in good health. Input material: blood.

The DNA of the CDR3 is TGTGCCACCAGTGATGGGGACAGGGAGGGGGAGACCCAGTACTTC. Residues: CATSDGDREGETQYF. The rearrangement joins TRBV24-1 to TRBJ2-5; 9 bases match TRBD1. Germline lookup yields CDR1 KGHDR and CDR2 SFDVKD. The CDR3 is 15 amino acids. The trim removed 3 bases at V and 5 bases at J, leaving 6 bases unmatched.